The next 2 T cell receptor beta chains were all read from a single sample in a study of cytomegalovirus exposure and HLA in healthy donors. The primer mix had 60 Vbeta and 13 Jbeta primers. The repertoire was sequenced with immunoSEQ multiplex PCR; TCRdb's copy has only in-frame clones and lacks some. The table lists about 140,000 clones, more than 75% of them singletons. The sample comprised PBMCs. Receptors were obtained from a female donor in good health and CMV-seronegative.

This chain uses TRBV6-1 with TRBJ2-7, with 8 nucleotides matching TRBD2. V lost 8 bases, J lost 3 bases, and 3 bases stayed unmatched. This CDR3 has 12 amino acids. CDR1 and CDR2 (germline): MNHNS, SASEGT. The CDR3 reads CASWAGGYEQYF. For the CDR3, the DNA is TGTGCCAGCTGGGCGGGAGGCTACGAGCAGTACTTC.

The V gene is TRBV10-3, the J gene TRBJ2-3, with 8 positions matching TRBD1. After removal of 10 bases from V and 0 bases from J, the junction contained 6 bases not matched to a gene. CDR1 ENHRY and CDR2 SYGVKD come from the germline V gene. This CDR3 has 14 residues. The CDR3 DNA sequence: TGTGCCACTGACAGGGGAAGAAGCACAGATACGCAGTATTTT. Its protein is CATDRGRSTDTQYF.